This TCR beta chain was sequenced during a study of blood T cell repertoires in COVID-19. The wider study: Whether acute or convalescent, the COVID-19 samples came from the United States, Italy and Spain. From T cells, B-cell-depleted T cells, or PBMCs came the material, which was cDNA or gDNA.

In the original analysis: Amplification from reference gene primers served as the basis for estimated nucleated cell counts. TCRdb's copy holds only in-frame clones and misses some; the assay was immunoSEQ multiplex PCR. The V and J calls and clone size come from that table; D and trimming were worked out from the DNA. The repertoire has around 63,000 clones, around 81% of them found once; the top ten carry 25% to 35%. This CDR3 contains 16 residues. Deletions cut 0 bases from V and 5 bases from J, with 14 bases between. In germline, CDR1 is LNHDA, CDR2 SQIVND (reference sequence). This clone came up a few times.

This chain uses TRBV19 with TRBJ1-5; maybe TRBD1 (6 bases). Sequencing was performed on peripheral blood. This receptor was taken from an elderly woman with active or convalescent COVID-19. For the CDR3, the DNA is TGTGCCAGTAGTATAGAAGTTGACAGGCGGGATCAGCCCCAGCATTTT. Translation gives CASSIEVDRRDQPQHF.